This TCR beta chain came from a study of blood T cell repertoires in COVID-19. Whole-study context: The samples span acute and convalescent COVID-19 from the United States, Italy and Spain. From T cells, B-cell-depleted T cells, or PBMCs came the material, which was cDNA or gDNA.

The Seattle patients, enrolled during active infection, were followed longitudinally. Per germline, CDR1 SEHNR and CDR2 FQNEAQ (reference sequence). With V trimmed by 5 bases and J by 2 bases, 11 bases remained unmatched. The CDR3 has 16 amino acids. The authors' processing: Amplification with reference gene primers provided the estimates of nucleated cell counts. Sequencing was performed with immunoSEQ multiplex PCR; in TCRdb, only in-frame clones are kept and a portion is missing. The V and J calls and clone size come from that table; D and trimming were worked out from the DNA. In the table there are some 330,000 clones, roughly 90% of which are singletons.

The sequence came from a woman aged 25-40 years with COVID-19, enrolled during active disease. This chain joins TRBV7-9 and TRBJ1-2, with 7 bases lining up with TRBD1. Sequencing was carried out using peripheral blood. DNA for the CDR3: TGTGCCAGCAGCCACCAAACCGGGACAGCCAACTATGGCTACACCTTC. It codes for CASSHQTGTANYGYTF.